This T cell receptor beta chain was sequenced in a study of control samples from healthy donors and cancer patients. This clone has only a few counts. Profiled with immunoSEQ multiplex PCR; TCRdb holds only in-frame clones, not every one. The table lists about 160,000 clones, about 87% of them singletons. The sample comprised blood. The source of this sequence is a man in his thirties or forties in good health.

In DNA, the CDR3 is TGTGCCAGCTCATCAGACAGTCCTGGCGAAGCTTTCTTT. Its translation: CASSSDSPGEAFF. The chain has TRBV18 and TRBJ1-1, with a weak D call TRBD1 (5 bases). Germline assignment: CDR1 KGHSH and CDR2 LQKENI. This CDR3 comprises 13 residues. V lost 5 bases and J lost 8, with 15 bases in between.